These 23 T cell receptor beta chains originate from one sample sequenced in a study of T cell changes during pregnancy in multiple sclerosis. Generated by immunoSEQ multiplex PCR, the TCRdb table keeps only in-frame clones and is missing some. The table has around 100,000 clones, roughly nine tenths seen once. The specimen was peripheral blood, collected after pregnancy. The source of these receptors is a female donor with multiple sclerosis, enrolled in a pregnancy study.

The chain links TRBV5-4 to TRBJ2-5; weak D call: TRBD1 (5 bases). The germline gives CDR1 SGHNT, CDR2 YYREEE (reference sequence). This CDR3 has 13 residues. V gave up 5 bases and J gave up 5 bases, with 13 bases separating them. As DNA, the CDR3 is TGTGCCAGCAGTTTTCAGGGTTTGGAGACCCAGTACTTC. Translation gives CASSFQGLETQYF. Drawing the rest from reference TRBV5-4 and TRBJ2-5, the complete variable domain is ETGVTQSPTHLIKTRGQQVTLRCSSQSGHNTVSWYQQALGQGPQFIFQYYREEENGRGNFPPRFSGLQFPNYSSELNVNALELDDSALYLCASSFQGLETQYFGPGTRLLVL.

The V and J genes are TRBV10-3 and TRBJ1-4; D not certain. V lost 2 bases and J lost 8, with 15 bases in between. Germline assignment: CDR1 ENHRY and CDR2 SYGVKD. CDR3 length equals 15 residues. The CDR3 sequence is CAISEHRDLREKLFF. CDR3 nucleotides: TGTGCCATCAGTGAGCACCGCGATCTGAGGGAAAAACTGTTTTTT.

This sequence joins TRBV6-5 and TRBJ2-3; TRBD2 matches 7 bases. This CDR3 is 16 amino acids long. After removal of 2 bases from V and 2 bases from J, the junction contained 7 bases not matched to a gene. Germline CDR1 reads MNHEY; CDR2 reads SVGAGI. CDR3 in DNA: TGTGCCAGCAGTTACGGTGGGGCGGGGGTCACAGATACGCAGTATTTT. This encodes CASSYGGAGVTDTQYF.

V gene TRBV2 combines with J gene TRBJ2-1; D may be TRBD2 (5 bases). CDR1 and CDR2 (germline): SNHLY, FYNNEI. Trimming left V 2 bases short and J 0 bases short, with 8 bases between. The CDR3 has 15 residues. The CDR3 bases are TGTGCCAGCAGTGAACCGGGGAGCTCCTACAATGAGCAGTTCTTC. Translating gives CASSEPGSSYNEQFF.

The chain carries TRBV29-1 and TRBJ2-5, with D possibly being TRBD1 (6 bases). Trimming took off 2 bases at V and 5 bases at J, with 12 bases between the two ends. In germline, CDR1 is SQVTM, CDR2 ANQGSEA. There are 13 residues in the CDR3. CDR3: CSVERGQGETQYF. In nucleotides, the CDR3 is TGCAGCGTTGAACGAGGGCAGGGGGAGACCCAGTACTTC.

This chain links TRBV2 with TRBJ1-2; D is undetermined. This CDR3 has 12 residues. Trimming left V 3 bases short and J 4 bases short, with 6 bases between. Germline V gives CDR1 SNHLY, CDR2 FYNNEI. CDR3 coding DNA: TGTGCCAGCAGTGATTCAGGCTATGGCTACACCTTC. Translating gives CASSDSGYGYTF. Complete variable domain (other parts from reference TRBV2 and TRBJ1-2): EPEVTQTPSHQVTQMGQEVILRCVPISNHLYFYWYRQILGQKVEFLVSFYNNEISEKSEIFDDQFSVERPDGSNFTLKIRSTKLEDSAMYFCASSDSGYGYTFGSGTRLTVV.

The genes are TRBV7-2 and TRBJ1-6; D gene ambiguous. Germline lookup yields CDR1 SGHTA and CDR2 FQGNSA. The CDR3 extends over 14 amino acids. V was clipped by 5 bases and J by 12 bases, with 17 bases between them. This CDR3 is CASSQDGSREPLHF. In nucleotides, the CDR3 is TGTGCCAGCAGCCAGGACGGGTCCCGGGAACCCCTCCACTTT.

V usage is TRBV12-5 and J usage is TRBJ1-2; a possible D gene is TRBD1 (6 bases). The germline V gene has CDR1 LGHNT and CDR2 FRNRAP. The CDR3 consists of 11 residues. The V end was cut by 4 bases, the J end by 12 bases, with 12 bases between. The DNA for the CDR3 is TGTGCTAGTGGTTATTCGGACAGCCACACCTTC. Translation: CASGYSDSHTF.

This clone was observed a handful of times. The gene calls are TRBV9 and TRBJ2-1; D is perhaps TRBD2 (6 bases). Per germline, CDR1 SGDLS and CDR2 YYNGEE. This CDR3 has 15 amino acids. The ends were cut back, 0 bases at V and 6 bases at J, with 13 bases in the middle. CDR3: CASSVGSGFGNEQFF. The CDR3 nucleotides are TGTGCCAGCAGCGTAGGGAGCGGGTTCGGCAATGAGCAGTTCTTC.

The V gene is TRBV7-2, the J gene TRBJ2-2; 10 positions match TRBD2. With V trimmed by 2 bases and J by 6 bases, 0 bases remained unmatched. Germline V gene lookup returns CDR1 SGHTA and CDR2 FQGNSA. The CDR3 loop spans 14 amino acids. The CDR3 protein is CASSLLAGAGELFF. The CDR3 DNA sequence: TGTGCCAGCAGCTTACTAGCGGGGGCCGGGGAGCTGTTTTTT. The full variable domain, in which reference TRBV7-2 and TRBJ2-2 provide the parts outside the CDR3, is GAGVSQSPSNKVTEKGKDVELRCDPISGHTALYWYRQSLGQGLEFLIYFQGNSAPDKSGLPSDRFSAERTGGSVSTLTIQRTQQEDSAVYLCASSLLAGAGELFFGEGSRLTVL.

This clone has just one count. The chain carries TRBV9 and TRBJ2-7, with D perhaps TRBD2 (6 bases). Germline V lookup: CDR1 SGDLS, CDR2 YYNGEE. The V and J ends lost 0 bases and 3 bases respectively, with 10 bases between them. The CDR3 extends over 14 amino acids. In DNA form, the CDR3 reads TGTGCCAGCAGCGTAGGGGGGGATGGCTACGAGCAGTACTTC. Protein product: CASSVGGDGYEQYF. The full variable domain, with the rest looked up from reference TRBV9 and TRBJ2-7, is DSGVTQTPKHLITATGQRVTLRCSPRSGDLSVYWYQQSLDQGLQFLIQYYNGEERAKGNILERFSAQQFPDLHSELNLSSLELGDSALYFCASSVGGDGYEQYFGPGTRLTVT.

This chain links TRBV7-2 with TRBJ2-5; TRBD2 is a possible D gene (6 bases). V lost 1 base, J lost 5 bases, and 17 bases lay in between. The CDR3 length is 16 residues. Germline CDR1 and CDR2: SGHTA and FQGNSA. CDR3 loop: CASSLEGTGPGETQYF. CDR3 sequence (DNA): TGTGCCAGCAGCTTAGAGGGGACTGGCCCGGGGGAGACCCAGTACTTC.

V usage is TRBV30 and J usage is TRBJ2-1; TRBD2 matches 9 bases. Trimming removed 5 bases from V and 6 bases from J; junction bases left unmatched: 8. Per the germline V gene, CDR1 is GTSNPN and CDR2 is SVGIG (reference sequence). This CDR3 contains 14 residues. The CDR3 loop is CAWGPSGVFNEQFF. The CDR3 nucleotides read TGTGCCTGGGGACCTAGCGGGGTATTCAATGAGCAGTTCTTC.

This sequence joins TRBV4-2 and TRBJ1-1; tentative D call: TRBD1 (6 bases). The ends were cut back, 7 bases at V and 3 bases at J, with 12 bases in the middle. Per germline, CDR1 LGHNA and CDR2 YNFKEQ. CDR3 length: 13 residues. The CDR3 region has the DNA TGTGCCAGCACGGAGACAGGATACACTGAAGCTTTCTTT. It is translated as CASTETGYTEAFF.

J is TRBJ2-1 and V is TRBV4-1; TRBD2 matches at 12 bases. With 5 bases clipped from V and 5 bases from J, the junction kept 7 bases outside the gene matches. The CDR3 is 16 residues long. The germline CDR1 and CDR2 sequences are MGHRA and YSYEKL. DNA of the CDR3: TGCGCCAGCAGCTTAGGACTAGCGGGAAGAAACAATGAGCAGTTCTTC. Its translation: CASSLGLAGRNNEQFF.

The V and J genes are TRBV6-1 and TRBJ2-3; D gene uncertain. From germline, CDR1 is MNHNS and CDR2 SASEGT. This CDR3 is built from 10 residues. Trimming stripped 10 bases from V and 3 bases from J, with 5 bases between. The CDR3 DNA follows: TGTGCCACGAGGACAGATACGCAGTATTTT. Encoded protein: CATRTDTQYF.

This clone was recorded only once. The chain carries TRBV19 and TRBJ1-1; tentatively, D is TRBD1 (6 bases). Germline loops: CDR1 LNHDA, CDR2 SQIVND (reference sequence). The CDR3 contains 14 residues. V was clipped by 3 bases and J by 8 bases, with 16 bases between them. CDR3 region: CASSIARGHFEAFF. The CDR3 DNA reads TGTGCCAGTAGTATCGCCAGGGGTCATTTCGAAGCTTTCTTT.

This chain connects TRBV5-4 to TRBJ2-7, with D tentatively TRBD2 (5 bases). V gave up 3 bases and J gave up 2 bases, with 18 bases separating them. The CDR3 contains 16 residues. Germline loops: CDR1 SGHNT, CDR2 YYREEE (reference sequence). CDR3 protein: CASSSLPSTRPYEQYF. The CDR3 DNA reads TGTGCCAGCAGCTCGCTACCTAGCACGCGTCCCTACGAGCAGTACTTC.

The rearrangement links TRBV9 to TRBJ2-2; D not resolved. The CDR3 loop spans 14 amino acids. V shed 3 bases and J shed 6 bases, with 12 bases lying between them. In germline, CDR1 is SGDLS, CDR2 YYNGEE. CDR3 residues: CASSGALRPGELFF. The CDR3 bases are TGTGCCAGCAGCGGGGCGCTACGGCCCGGGGAGCTGTTTTTT. Supplemented by reference TRBV9 and TRBJ2-2, the full variable domain reads DSGVTQTPKHLITATGQRVTLRCSPRSGDLSVYWYQQSLDQGLQFLIQYYNGEERAKGNILERFSAQQFPDLHSELNLSSLELGDSALYFCASSGALRPGELFFGEGSRLTVL.

The chain combines TRBV9 with TRBJ2-1, with D hard to call. V was clipped by 4 bases and J by 5 bases, with 7 bases between them. The CDR3 has 12 residues. Germline V gene lookup returns CDR1 SGDLS and CDR2 YYNGEE. As DNA, the CDR3 is TGTGCCAGCAGCCCTCCTCACAATGAGCAGTTCTTC. Protein product: CASSPPHNEQFF.

J is TRBJ2-7 and V is TRBV5-1; 12 nucleotides line up with TRBD1. Germline V gene lookup returns CDR1 SGHRS and CDR2 YFSETQ. The CDR3 consists of 15 residues. Trimming cost V 2 bases and J 3 bases; bases outside gene matches: 3. This chain's CDR3 is CASSFRDRGHYEQYF. CDR3 nucleotides: TGCGCCAGCAGCTTCCGGGACAGGGGGCACTACGAGCAGTACTTC.

This clone appeared once. The CDR3 DNA reads TGTGCCAGCAGCTCCTCCGGGACTAGAAACGTCATTCAGTACTTC. This gives the protein CASSSSGTRNVIQYF. The chain joins TRBV9 to TRBJ2-4; 8 nucleotides align to TRBD2. With 4 bases clipped from V and 9 bases from J, the junction kept 12 bases outside the gene matches. Germline lookup yields CDR1 SGDLS and CDR2 YYNGEE. The CDR3 runs 15 residues.

J is TRBJ2-3 and V is TRBV19; D unclear. The CDR3 is made up of 13 amino acids. Trimming removed 7 bases from V and 0 bases from J, with 8 bases in between. The germline gives CDR1 LNHDA, CDR2 SQIVND (reference sequence). The CDR3: CASKKASTDTQYF. The CDR3, as DNA: TGTGCCAGTAAAAAAGCTAGCACAGATACGCAGTATTTT.